This T cell receptor beta chain emerged from a study of cytomegalovirus exposure and HLA in healthy donors. The CDR3 loop spans 13 amino acids. The V gene end was trimmed by 3 bases and the J gene end by 6 bases; junction bases not matched to a gene: 4. Germline V gene data show CDR1 as SEHNR and CDR2 as FQNEAQ (reference sequence). PCR amplification relied on 60 Vbeta primers (plus 13 Jbeta primers). Authors' processing steps: Unique TCR beta chains totaled roughly 79 million in a later count, with approximately 11 million of them shared. This table comes from immunoSEQ multiplex PCR, and its TCRdb copy is limited to in-frame clones, with some not included. For V, J and clone size, that table is used; D and trimming come from the DNA. This repertoire shows approximately 110,000 clones, around 62% found once; its top ten account for approximately 3.8%. As regards this clone: The antigen is not known.

General study results and limits: Later analysis associated a missense DCLRE1C variant with TCR beta V- and J-gene trimming. In a later analysis, an Asian-associated ancestry cluster reportedly showed fewer N-insertions than the approximately 640-donor mean. Investigators reported over 150 TCR beta chains as tied to cytomegalovirus.

The source material was PBMCs. This TCR came from a man aged 30-40 years in good health and CMV-seropositive. The rearrangement joins TRBV7-9 to TRBJ1-2, with 7 bases aligning to TRBD1. In nucleotides, the CDR3 is TGTGCCAGCAGCTTTATAACAGGGGATGGCTACACCTTC. Protein product: CASSFITGDGYTF.